Following are 23 T cell receptor beta chains from one sample sequenced in a study of low-dose radiotherapy and immunotherapy resistance in tumors. Time point in this sample: after trial treatment. Treatment in this sample: LDRT plus nivolumab, ipilimumab, low-dose cyclophosphamide and aspirin (RACIN trial). Alpha and beta chains were covered, as first-strand cDNA relied on TRAV- and TRBV-specific primers. Over about 19 PCR cycles, TCRs were amplified from a constant-region primer and V-primer adapter. Each CDR3 protein gets one entry after TCRdb re-called the reads with MiXCR. In the table there are nearly 60,000 distinct CDR3 sequences, about 23% of which are singletons. Sample: PBMCs, taken after low-dose radiotherapy plus immunotherapy. Receptor source: a male donor with prostate cancer.

This clonotype was recorded many times. The chain combines TRBV6-6 with TRBJ2-7; D remains unclear. Trimming took 2 bases from V and 2 from J, leaving 10 bases between them. Germline-derived CDR1 and CDR2 are MNHNY and SVGAGI (reference sequence). The CDR3 covers 14 residues. CDR3 sequence reads: CASSYVPNTYEQYF. As DNA, the CDR3 is TGTGCCAGCAGTTACGTCCCTAACACCTACGAGCAGTACTTC.

At least ten counts were recorded for this clonotype. The chain carries TRBV7-2 and TRBJ2-3; 7 bases match TRBD2. The CDR3 covers 13 residues. From germline, CDR1 is SGHTA and CDR2 FQGNSA. The J segment lost 6 bases and the V segment lost 3 bases, leaving 3 bases of the junction unmatched. The CDR3 nucleotides read TGTGCCAGCAGCTTCCGACTAGCTGATACGCAGTATTTT. Translating gives CASSFRLADTQYF.

Concerning this clonotype itself: This likely stems from a read error, as it lies one base from a far larger clone. The V call is TRBV5-5, the J call TRBJ2-7; the D is unclear. The V gene lost 2 bases and the J gene lost 7 bases, with 25 bases spanning the gap. Germline CDR1 reads SGHKS; CDR2 reads YYEKEE (reference sequence). CDR3 length: 17 amino acids. This chain's CDR3 is CASSLGHGSSSYNEQYF. The CDR3 DNA reads as TGTGCCAGCAGCTTAGGGCACGGTTCCAGCTCCTACAATGAGCAGTACTTC. Supplemented by reference TRBV5-5 and TRBJ2-7, the full variable domain reads DAGVTQSPTHLIKTRGQQVTLRCSPISGHKSVSWYQQVLGQGPQFIFQYYEKEERGRGNFPDRFSARQFPNYSSELNVNALLLGDSALYLCASSLGHGSSSYNEQYFGPGTRLTVT.

This clonotype was observed many times. The chain employs TRBV5-6 and TRBJ1-1, with D unresolved. Deletions cut 2 bases from V and 4 bases from J, with 15 bases between. Germline CDR1 reads SGHDT; CDR2 reads YYEEEE. This CDR3 is 15 amino acids long. The CDR3 DNA sequence: TGTGCCAGCAGCTTCCGGACGTTTTTGGGCACTGAAGCTTTCTTT. As protein: CASSFRTFLGTEAFF.

The sample holds one count of this clonotype. This likely reflects a read error, since a far larger clone is one base away. The chain couples TRBV6-8 to TRBJ2-7; D is possibly TRBD1 (5 bases). CDR1 MNHGY and CDR2 SAAAGT come from the germline V gene. The CDR3 covers 15 residues. The CDR3 protein is CASSEVWTRTYELYF. The CDR3 coding sequence is TGTGCCAGCAGTGAAGTGTGGACACGTACCTACGAGCTGTACTTC.

This clonotype was observed many times. This chain joins TRBV5-4 and TRBJ2-1; no firm D call. Germline V lookup: CDR1 SGHNT, CDR2 YYREEE (reference sequence). The CDR3 spans 15 residues. V was shortened by 1 base and J by 3 bases, with 11 bases between the two germline ends. CDR3 region: CASSLFRGDYNEQFF. CDR3 nucleotide sequence: TGTGCCAGCAGCTTGTTCCGTGGGGACTACAATGAGCAGTTCTTC. Full variable domain (remainder filled in from reference TRBV5-4 and TRBJ2-1): ETGVTQSPTHLIKTRGQQVTLRCSSQSGHNTVSWYQQALGQGPQFIFQYYREEENGRGNFPPRFSGLQFPNYSSELNVNALELDDSALYLCASSLFRGDYNEQFFGPGTRLTVL.

This clonotype appeared once. A far larger clone is one base from this, pointing to a likely read error. V usage is TRBV4-3 and J usage is TRBJ1-5; D is perhaps TRBD1 (6 bases). Germline values: CDR1 LGHNA, CDR2 YSLEER. V was clipped by 0 bases and J by 7 bases, with 10 bases between them. The CDR3 consists of 14 residues. The CDR3 nucleotides read TGCGCCAGCAGCCAAGAGGGGGCCAAGCAGCCCCAGCATTTT. This encodes CASSQEGAKQPQHF.

This chain's CDR3 is CSARRLAGGGETQYF. CDR3 nucleotides: TGCAGTGCTAGGCGACTAGCGGGGGGGGGTGAGACCCAGTACTTC. This chain joins TRBV20-1 and TRBJ2-5, with TRBD2 identical over 14 bases. Per germline, CDR1 DFQATT and CDR2 SNEGSKA (reference sequence). The V and J ends lost 3 bases and 5 bases, in that order; junction bases with no gene match: 5. The CDR3 runs 15 residues.

This clonotype showed up many times. The chain combines TRBV12-3 or TRBV12-4 with TRBJ1-3; D is unclear. The CDR3 spans 16 residues. The ends were cut back, 2 bases at V and 0 bases at J, with 11 bases in the middle. This CDR3 is CASSLLYRDSGNTIYF. The CDR3 DNA reads TGTGCCAGCAGTTTACTGTACCGCGACTCTGGAAACACCATATATTTT.

As for this clonotype: A single base is all that separates this from a far larger clone, so a read error is likely. This chain joins TRBV13 and TRBJ2-5; D may correspond to TRBD1 or TRBD2 (5 bases each). The CDR3 extends over 18 amino acids. The ends were cut back, 7 bases at V and 2 bases at J, with 26 bases in the middle. CDR1 and CDR2 from the germline V gene are PRHDT and FYEKMQ (reference sequence). For the CDR3, the DNA is TGTGCCAGCATTCTGAGTTTTATTGGGGACGACGTACAAGAGACCCAGTACTTC. The encoded protein is CASILSFIGDDVQETQYF. Combining the CDR3 with reference TRBV13 and TRBJ2-5 gives the whole variable domain AAGVIQSPRHLIKEKRETATLKCYPIPRHDTVYWYQQGPGQDPQFLISFYEKMQSDKGSIPDRFSAQQFSDYHSELNMSSLELGDSALYFCASILSFIGDDVQETQYFGPGTRLLVL.

This clonotype was seen at least ten times. The chain links TRBV30 to TRBJ2-3; 7 nucleotides line up with TRBD2. CDR1 and CDR2 (germline): GTSNPN, SVGIG (reference sequence). J was trimmed by 2 bases and V by 0 bases; bases with no gene match: 5. CDR3 length: 15 amino acids. The CDR3 spells CAWSVPRGYTDTQYF. The CDR3 DNA reads TGTGCCTGGAGTGTTCCGCGGGGGTACACAGATACGCAGTATTTT.

At least ten counts were recorded for this clonotype. V gene TRBV5-1 combines with J gene TRBJ2-3; D could derive from TRBD1 or TRBD2 (6 bases each). The CDR3 consists of 17 residues. Per germline, CDR1 SGHRS and CDR2 YFSETQ. Trimming removed 6 bases at V and 2 bases at J, with 22 bases between. The CDR3 loop is CASNRGHSDVLTDTQYF. The CDR3 DNA sequence: TGCGCCAGCAACCGGGGGCATAGCGACGTGCTCACAGATACGCAGTATTTT.

This clonotype was recorded many times. The chain couples TRBV12-3 or TRBV12-4 to TRBJ1-3; D not resolved. V shed 5 bases and J shed 0 bases, with 17 bases lying between them. The CDR3 has 17 residues. CDR3: CASSIRVLRGSGNTIYF. CDR3 in DNA: TGTGCCAGCAGTATCCGGGTGTTGAGAGGCTCTGGAAACACCATATATTTT.

This clonotype was seen ten or more times. The chain employs TRBV15 and TRBJ2-5; D gene ambiguous. Trimming cost V 0 bases and J 5 bases, with 7 bases left between them. The germline gives CDR1 LNHNV, CDR2 YYDKDF (reference sequence). CDR3 size: 13 residues. Here the CDR3 reads CATSRDFPETQYF. In DNA, the CDR3 is TGTGCCACCAGCAGAGATTTTCCGGAGACCCAGTACTTC.

This chain links TRBV5-1 with TRBJ2-5; a weak D match, TRBD2 (5 bases). This CDR3 is 14 amino acids long. Deletions cut 4 bases from V and 2 bases from J, with 12 bases between. Germline V gene sequence: CDR1 SGHRS, CDR2 YFSETQ. This CDR3 reads CASSMDSGQETQYF. The CDR3 DNA is TGCGCCAGCAGCATGGACTCTGGTCAAGAGACCCAGTACTTC.

A word on this clonotype: A far larger clone lies a single base away; this is likely a read error. The chain links TRBV13 to TRBJ2-1, with 7 bases fitting TRBD1. The CDR3 is 13 amino acids. The ends lost 6 bases at V and 10 bases at J; junction bases unmatched: 9. The V gene's germline CDR1 is PRHDT and CDR2 FYEKMQ (reference sequence). In nucleotides, the CDR3 is TGTGCCAGCAGTATAGGACAGGCGTACGAGCAGTTCTTC. It specifies CASSIGQAYEQFF.

The table lists this clonotype with a few counts. The chain uses TRBV9 and TRBJ2-6; tentatively, D is TRBD1 (7 bases). V lost 3 bases and J 2 bases, leaving 21 bases between the germline ends. This CDR3 has 19 residues. Looked up from germline, CDR1 is SGDLS and CDR2 is YYNGEE. The CDR3 is CASSDPLRQGLPGANVLTF. The CDR3 region has the DNA TGTGCCAGCAGCGACCCTCTAAGACAGGGACTGCCTGGGGCCAACGTCCTGACTTTC.

Many counts were recorded for this clonotype. The chain links TRBV6-2 or TRBV6-3 to TRBJ2-7; TRBD2 matches 10 bases. Germline CDR1 is MNHEY and CDR2 is SVGEGT. The V and J ends lost 4 bases and 2 bases, in that order; junction bases with no gene match: 5. The CDR3 is made up of 15 amino acids. The CDR3 here is CASSLGTSVPYEQYF. The CDR3 DNA follows: TGTGCCAGCAGTTTAGGGACTAGCGTCCCCTACGAGCAGTACTTC.

The sample holds many counts of this clonotype. The gene calls are TRBV19 and TRBJ2-2; D remains unclear. The V gene lost 10 bases and the J gene lost 2 bases, with 11 bases spanning the gap. The V gene's germline CDR1 is LNHDA and CDR2 SQIVND (reference sequence). The CDR3 spans 13 residues. As DNA, the CDR3 is TGTGCCACCAAAGTACAAAACACCGGGGAGCTGTTTTTT. Amino acids: CATKVQNTGELFF.

The chain has TRBV6-2 or TRBV6-3 and TRBJ2-4, with D tentatively TRBD2 (6 bases). Germline V gene lookup returns CDR1 MNHEY and CDR2 SVGEGT. The V end lost 7 bases, the J end lost 5 bases, and 15 bases lay between the germline ends. The CDR3 is 14 amino acids. The CDR3 region has the DNA TGTGCCAGCATCACCGGGAGTTTCCAAAACATTCAGTACTTC. Translating gives CASITGSFQNIQYF.

This clonotype was seen a few times. The V and J genes are TRBV9 and TRBJ2-2; 8 bases agree with TRBD1. CDR1 is SGDLS, CDR2 YYNGEE, per germline. The CDR3 spans 14 residues. V was clipped by 0 bases and J by 7 bases; unmatched bases: 2. This chain's CDR3 is CASSVDRGYGELFF. CDR3 DNA: TGTGCCAGCAGCGTAGACAGGGGGTACGGGGAGCTGTTTTTT.

This clonotype was counted many times. V usage is TRBV20-1 and J usage is TRBJ1-2; D remains unclear. The ends were cut back, 5 bases at V and 4 bases at J, with 17 bases in the middle. This CDR3 is built from 14 residues. Germline V lookup: CDR1 DFQATT, CDR2 SNEGSKA (reference sequence). DNA for the CDR3: TGCAGTGCTGCCAGCGCGTTCGTGGGCTATGGCTACACCTTC. It is translated as CSAASAFVGYGYTF.

The V call is TRBV28, the J call TRBJ2-1; D gene uncertain. CDR3 size: 15 residues. The germline CDR1 and CDR2 sequences are MDHEN and SYDVKM. V was clipped by 3 bases and J by 1 base, with 10 bases between them. CDR3 loop: CASSFRRNSYNEQFF. The CDR3 DNA follows: TGTGCCAGCAGTTTCCGGCGAAATTCCTACAATGAGCAGTTCTTC.